The 2 T cell receptor beta chains below come from one sample, sequenced in a study of chemoradiotherapy in HPV16-positive cancers. Sequencing used immunoSEQ multiplex PCR; TCRdb keeps in-frame clones, though not all of them. The repertoire consists of about 68,000 clones, with more than 70% occurring once and the leading ten covering 4% to 5%. The sample here was blood, taken from a patient who underwent chemoradiotherapy. The receptors shown here come from a human donor with HPV-associated anogenital cancer.

In this sample, this clone turned up once. The J gene is TRBJ1-1, the V gene TRBV29-1, with a tentative D call TRBD1 (5 bases). CDR1 is SQVTM, CDR2 ANQGSEA, per germline. Trimming pared 4 bases from V and 4 bases from J, leaving 16 bases between. This CDR3 region has 14 residues. CDR3 sequence reads: CSVVPRVRITEAFF. The CDR3 DNA is TGCAGCGTTGTCCCCAGGGTACGAATCACTGAAGCTTTCTTT.

The V gene is TRBV5-1, the J gene TRBJ1-1; 9 bases agree with TRBD1. Germline loops: CDR1 SGHRS, CDR2 YFSETQ. V was clipped by 1 base and J by 4 bases; unmatched bases: 2. The CDR3 extends over 14 amino acids. The CDR3 region has the DNA TGCGCCAGCAGCTTGAGGGACAGGGCCACTGAAGCTTTCTTT. Residues: CASSLRDRATEAFF.